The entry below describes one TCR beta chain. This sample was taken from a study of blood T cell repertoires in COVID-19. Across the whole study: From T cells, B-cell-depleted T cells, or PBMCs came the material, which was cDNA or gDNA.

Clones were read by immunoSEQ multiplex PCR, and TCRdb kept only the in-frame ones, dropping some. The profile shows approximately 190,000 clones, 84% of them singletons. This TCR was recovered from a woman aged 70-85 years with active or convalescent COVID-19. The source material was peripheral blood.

CDR3 amino acids: CASSPPLAGGETQYF. CDR3 DNA sequence: TGTGCCAGCTCACCACCGCTAGCGGGAGGGGAGACCCAGTACTTC. The chain links TRBV18 to TRBJ2-5; 12 bases map to TRBD2. Germline CDR1 and CDR2: KGHSH and LQKENI. The trim removed 0 bases at V and 5 bases at J, leaving 1 base unmatched. CDR3 length: 15 residues.